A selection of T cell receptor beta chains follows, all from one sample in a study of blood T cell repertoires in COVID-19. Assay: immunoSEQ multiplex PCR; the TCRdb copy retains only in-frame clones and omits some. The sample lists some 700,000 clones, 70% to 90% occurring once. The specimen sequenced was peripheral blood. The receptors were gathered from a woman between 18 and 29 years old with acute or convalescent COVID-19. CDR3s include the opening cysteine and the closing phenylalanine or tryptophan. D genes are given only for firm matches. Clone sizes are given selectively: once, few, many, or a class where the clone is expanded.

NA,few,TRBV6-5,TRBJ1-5,CASSYSRGDQPQHF,TGTGCCAGCAGTTACTCGCGGGGGGATCAGCCCCAGCATTTT
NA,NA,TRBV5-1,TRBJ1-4,CASSRSNEKLFF,TGCGCCAGCAGCCGTAGTAATGAAAAACTGTTTTTT
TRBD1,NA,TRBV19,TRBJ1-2,CASRRQGGNYGYTF,TGTGCCAGTAGAAGACAGGGAGGTAACTATGGCTACACCTTC
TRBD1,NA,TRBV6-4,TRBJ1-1,CASTYPGQGAPLCWAFF,TGTGCCAGCACCTATCCGGGACAGGGGGCACCGCTATGTTGGGCTTTCTTT
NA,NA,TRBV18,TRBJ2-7,CASPMTDHFYEQYF,TGTGCCAGCCCAATGACTGACCACTTCTACGAGCAGTACTTC
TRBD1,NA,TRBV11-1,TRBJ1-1,CASSLETGGREAFF,TGTGCCAGCAGCTTAGAGACAGGGGGGCGCGAGGCTTTCTTT
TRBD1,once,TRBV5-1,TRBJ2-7,CASSARPDRVASYEQYF,TGCGCCAGCAGCGCGCGCCCCGACAGGGTAGCCTCCTACGAGCAGTACTTC
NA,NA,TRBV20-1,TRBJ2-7,CSASQGIYEQYF,TGCAGTGCTAGTCAGGGGATCTACGAGCAGTACTTC
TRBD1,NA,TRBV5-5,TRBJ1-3,CASSFRDRVLNTIYF,TGTGCCAGCAGCTTTCGGGACAGGGTGTTGAACACCATATATTTT
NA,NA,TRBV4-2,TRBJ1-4,CASSQVTGSTNEKLFF,TGTGCCAGCAGCCAGGTTACAGGGTCAACGAATGAAAAACTGTTTTTT
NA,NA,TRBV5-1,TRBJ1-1,CASSLVPGDDTEAFF,TGCGCCAGCAGCTTGGTGCCGGGGGATGACACTGAAGCTTTCTTT
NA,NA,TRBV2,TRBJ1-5,CASRGQGAPQHF,TGTGCCAGCAGGGGGCAGGGCGCGCCCCAGCATTTT
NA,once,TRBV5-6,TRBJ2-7,CASSLSTFRGASYEQYF,TGTGCCAGCAGCTTGTCCACCTTTCGGGGGGCCTCCTACGAGCAGTACTTC
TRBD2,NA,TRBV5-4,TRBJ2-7,CASSRDYSYEQYF,TGTGCCAGCAGCCGGGACTACTCCTACGAGCAGTACTTC
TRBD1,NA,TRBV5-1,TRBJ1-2,CASSNPFRDRVRGYTF,TGCGCCAGCAGCAACCCCTTCCGGGACAGGGTTAGGGGCTACACCTTC
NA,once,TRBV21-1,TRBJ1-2,CASTPGQGPYYGYTF,TGTGCCAGCACCCCGGGACAGGGGCCCTACTATGGCTACACCTTC
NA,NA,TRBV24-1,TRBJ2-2,CATSDLLGREGTGELFF,TGTGCCACCAGTGATTTGTTAGGCAGGGAAGGCACCGGGGAGCTGTTTTTT
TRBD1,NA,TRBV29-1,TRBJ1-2,CSVGDRGRGNYGYTF,TGCAGCGTTGGGGACAGGGGGAGAGGTAACTATGGCTACACCTTC
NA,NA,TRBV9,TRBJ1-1,CASSEGVRRTGKNTEAFF,TGTGCCAGCAGCGAGGGGGTGAGGAGGACGGGTAAGAACACTGAAGCTTTCTTT
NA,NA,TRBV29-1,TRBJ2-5,CSVHRTGRAETQYF,TGCAGCGTTCATAGGACAGGGAGGGCAGAGACCCAGTACTTC
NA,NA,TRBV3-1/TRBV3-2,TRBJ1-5,CASSQVSGLNQPQHF,TGTGCCAGCAGCCAAGTGTCTGGACTCAATCAGCCCCAGCATTTT
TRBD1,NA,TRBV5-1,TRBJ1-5,CASSSTGISNQPQHF,TGCGCCAGCAGCTCGACAGGGATAAGCAATCAGCCCCAGCATTTT
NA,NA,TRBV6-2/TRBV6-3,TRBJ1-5,CASSGGGDFGSNQPQHF,TGTGCCAGCAGTGGAGGAGGGGATTTTGGAAGCAATCAGCCCCAGCATTTT
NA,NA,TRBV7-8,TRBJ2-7,CASSKDPARGDEQYF,TGTGCCAGCAGCAAAGATCCGGCCAGGGGGGACGAGCAGTACTTC
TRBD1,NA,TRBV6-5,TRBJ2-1,CASRTGGNTNEQFF,TGTGCCAGCAGGACAGGGGGCAACACCAATGAGCAGTTCTTC
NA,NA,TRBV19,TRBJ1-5,CASSIVEGMDQPQHF,TGTGCCAGTAGTATTGTTGAGGGTATGGATCAGCCCCAGCATTTT
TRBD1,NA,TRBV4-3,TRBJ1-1,CASSQDREGAGGLNTEAFF,TGCGCCAGCAGCCAAGATCGGGAAGGGGCAGGGGGCTTGAACACTGAAGCTTTCTTT
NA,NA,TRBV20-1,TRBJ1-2,CSARASLGYTF,TGCAGTGCTAGGGCCTCTCTGGGCTACACCTTC
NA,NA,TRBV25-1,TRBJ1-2,CASSESTANYGYTF,TGTGCCAGCAGTGAGTCGACAGCTAACTATGGCTACACCTTC
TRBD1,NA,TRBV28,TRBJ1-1,CASSTWTGPTEAFF,TGTGCCAGCAGTACCTGGACAGGCCCCACTGAAGCTTTCTTT
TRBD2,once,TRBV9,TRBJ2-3,CASSVDGGGLPDTQYF,TGTGCCAGCAGCGTAGATGGCGGGGGGCTCCCAGATACGCAGTATTTT
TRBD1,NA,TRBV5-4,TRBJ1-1,CASSTGQGRDTEAFF,TGTGCCAGCAGCACCGGACAGGGGAGGGACACTGAAGCTTTCTTT
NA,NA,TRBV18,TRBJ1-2,CASSPGVGNSNYGYTF,TGTGCCAGCTCACCGGGAGTAGGGAACTCTAACTATGGCTACACCTTC
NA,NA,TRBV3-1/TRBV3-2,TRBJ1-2,CASSQGGGVRPGDGYTF,TGTGCCAGCAGCCAAGGGGGAGGGGTCCGCCCCGGGGATGGCTACACCTTC